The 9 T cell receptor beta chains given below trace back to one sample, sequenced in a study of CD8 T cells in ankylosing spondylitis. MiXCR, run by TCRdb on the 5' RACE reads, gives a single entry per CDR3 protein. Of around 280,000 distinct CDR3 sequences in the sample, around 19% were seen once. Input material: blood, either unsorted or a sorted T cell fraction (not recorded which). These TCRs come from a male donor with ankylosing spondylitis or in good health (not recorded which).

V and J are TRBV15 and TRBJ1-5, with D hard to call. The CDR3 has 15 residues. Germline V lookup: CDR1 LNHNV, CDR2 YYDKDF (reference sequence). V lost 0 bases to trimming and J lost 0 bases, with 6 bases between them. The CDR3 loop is CATSRDFISNQPQHF. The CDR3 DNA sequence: TGTGCCACCAGCAGAGATTTCATTAGCAATCAGCCCCAGCATTTT. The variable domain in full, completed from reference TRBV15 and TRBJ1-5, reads DAMVIQNPRYQVTQFGKPVTLSCSQTLNHNVMYWYQQKSSQAPKLLFHYYDKDFNNEADTPDNFQSRRPNTSFCFLDIRSPGLGDTAMYLCATSRDFISNQPQHFGDGTRLSIL.

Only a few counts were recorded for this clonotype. CDR3 region: CASTLEGVKETQYF. The CDR3, as DNA: TGTGCCAGCACCCTGGAGGGGGTTAAAGAGACCCAGTACTTC. This chain connects TRBV12-3 or TRBV12-4 to TRBJ2-5; D tentatively fits TRBD1 or TRBD2 (6 bases each). V lost 7 bases, J lost 3 bases, and 15 bases lay in between. The CDR3 loop spans 14 amino acids.

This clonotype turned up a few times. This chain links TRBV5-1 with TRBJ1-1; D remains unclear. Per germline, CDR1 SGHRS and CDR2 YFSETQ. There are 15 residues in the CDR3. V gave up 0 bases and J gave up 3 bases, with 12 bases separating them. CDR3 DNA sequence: TGCGCCAGCAGCTTGGATGTGGGGAGGGACACTGAAGCTTTCTTT. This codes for CASSLDVGRDTEAFF. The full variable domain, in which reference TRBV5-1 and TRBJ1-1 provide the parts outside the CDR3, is KAGVTQTPRYLIKTRGQQVTLSCSPISGHRSVSWYQQTPGQGLQFLFEYFSETQRNKGNFPGRFSGRQFSNSRSEMNVSTLELGDSALYLCASSLDVGRDTEAFFGQGTRLTVV.

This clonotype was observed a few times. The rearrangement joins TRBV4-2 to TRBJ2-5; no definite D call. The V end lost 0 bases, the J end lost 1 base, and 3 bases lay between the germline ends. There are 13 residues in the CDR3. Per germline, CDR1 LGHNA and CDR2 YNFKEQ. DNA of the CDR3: TGTGCCAGCAGCCAAGATGTCCAAGAGACCCAGTACTTC. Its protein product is CASSQDVQETQYF.

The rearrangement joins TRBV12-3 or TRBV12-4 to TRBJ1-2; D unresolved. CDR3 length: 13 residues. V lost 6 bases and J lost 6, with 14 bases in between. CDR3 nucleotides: TGTGCCAGCAGCCCCGGTTCGAGGGATGGCTACACCTTC. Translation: CASSPGSRDGYTF.

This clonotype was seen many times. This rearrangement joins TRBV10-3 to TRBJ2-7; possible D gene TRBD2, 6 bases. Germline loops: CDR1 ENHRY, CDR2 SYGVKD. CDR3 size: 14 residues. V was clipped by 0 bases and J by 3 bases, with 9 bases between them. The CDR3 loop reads CAISESRRVYEQYV. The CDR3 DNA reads TGTGCCATCAGTGAGTCGAGGAGGGTCTACGAGCAGTACGTC.

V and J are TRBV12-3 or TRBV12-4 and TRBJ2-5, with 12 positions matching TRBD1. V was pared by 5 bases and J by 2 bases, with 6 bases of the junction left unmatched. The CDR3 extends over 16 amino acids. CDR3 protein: CASSPGQGASQETQYF. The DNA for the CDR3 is TGTGCCAGCAGTCCGGGACAGGGGGCTTCACAAGAGACCCAGTACTTC.

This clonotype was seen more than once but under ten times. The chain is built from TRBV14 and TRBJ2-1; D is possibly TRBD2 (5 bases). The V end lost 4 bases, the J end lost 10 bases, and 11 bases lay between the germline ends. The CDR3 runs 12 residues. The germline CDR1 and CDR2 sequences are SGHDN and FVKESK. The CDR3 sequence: CASSPGYEEQFF. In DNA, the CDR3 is TGTGCCAGCAGCCCGGGATATGAAGAGCAGTTCTTC.

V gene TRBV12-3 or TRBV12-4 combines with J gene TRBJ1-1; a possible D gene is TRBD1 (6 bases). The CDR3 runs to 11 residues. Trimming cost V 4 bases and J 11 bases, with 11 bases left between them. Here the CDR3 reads CASSSRRGAFF. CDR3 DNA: TGTGCCAGCAGTTCCCGGAGGGGGGCTTTCTTT.